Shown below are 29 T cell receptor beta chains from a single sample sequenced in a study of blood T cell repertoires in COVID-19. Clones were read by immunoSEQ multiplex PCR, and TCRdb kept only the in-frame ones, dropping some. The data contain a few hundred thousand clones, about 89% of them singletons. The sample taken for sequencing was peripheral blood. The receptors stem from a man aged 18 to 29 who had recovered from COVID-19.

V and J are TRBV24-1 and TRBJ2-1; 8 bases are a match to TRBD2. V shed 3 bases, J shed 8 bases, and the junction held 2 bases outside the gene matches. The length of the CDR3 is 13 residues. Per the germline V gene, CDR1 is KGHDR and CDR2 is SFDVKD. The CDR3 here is CATSDRGGDEQFF. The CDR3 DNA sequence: TGTGCCACCAGTGATCGGGGGGGCGATGAGCAGTTCTTC.

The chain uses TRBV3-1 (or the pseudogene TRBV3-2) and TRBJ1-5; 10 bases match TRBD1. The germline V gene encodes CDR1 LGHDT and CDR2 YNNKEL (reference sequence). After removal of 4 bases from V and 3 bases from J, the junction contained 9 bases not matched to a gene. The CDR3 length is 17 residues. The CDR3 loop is CASSPEGDRGINQPQHF. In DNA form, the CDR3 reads TGTGCCAGCAGCCCAGAGGGGGACAGGGGAATCAATCAGCCCCAGCATTTT.

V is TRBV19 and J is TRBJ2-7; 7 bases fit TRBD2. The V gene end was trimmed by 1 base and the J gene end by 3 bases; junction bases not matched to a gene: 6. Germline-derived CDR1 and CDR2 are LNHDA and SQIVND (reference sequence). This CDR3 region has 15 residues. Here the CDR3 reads CASSIVAGDFYEQYF. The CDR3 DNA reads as TGTGCCAGTAGTATAGTTGCGGGGGACTTCTACGAGCAGTACTTC.

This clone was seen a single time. CDR3 DNA sequence: TGTGCCAGCTCACCCGACCCAGGAGGGCAGTTCTTC. Its translation: CASSPDPGGQFF. The chain employs TRBV18 and TRBJ2-1; D perhaps matches TRBD2 (5 bases). The CDR3 sequence is 12 residues long. Germline lookup yields CDR1 KGHSH and CDR2 LQKENI. V was pared by 3 bases and J by 12 bases, with 12 bases between.

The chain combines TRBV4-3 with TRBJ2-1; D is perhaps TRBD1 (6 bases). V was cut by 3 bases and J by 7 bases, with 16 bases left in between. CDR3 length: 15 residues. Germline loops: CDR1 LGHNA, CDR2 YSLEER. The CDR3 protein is CASSQQDRLNNEQFF. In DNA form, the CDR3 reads TGCGCCAGCAGCCAGCAAGACAGGTTGAATAATGAGCAGTTCTTC.

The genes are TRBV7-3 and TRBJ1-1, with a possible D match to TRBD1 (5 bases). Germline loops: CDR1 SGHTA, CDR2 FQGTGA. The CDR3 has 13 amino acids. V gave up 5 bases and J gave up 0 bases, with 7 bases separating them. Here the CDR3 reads CASSKTVNTEAFF. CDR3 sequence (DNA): TGTGCCAGCAGCAAGACAGTGAACACTGAAGCTTTCTTT.

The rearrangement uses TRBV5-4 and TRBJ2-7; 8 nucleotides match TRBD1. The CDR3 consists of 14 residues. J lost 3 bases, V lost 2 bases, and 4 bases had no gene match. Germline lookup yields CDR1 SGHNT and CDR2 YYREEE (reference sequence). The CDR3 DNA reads TGTGCCAGCAGCTTAAAGACAGGGGTCTACGAGCAGTACTTC. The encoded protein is CASSLKTGVYEQYF.

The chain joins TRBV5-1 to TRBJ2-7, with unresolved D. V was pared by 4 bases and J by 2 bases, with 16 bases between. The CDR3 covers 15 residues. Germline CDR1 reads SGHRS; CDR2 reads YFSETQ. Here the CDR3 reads CASSPAAGSPYEQYF. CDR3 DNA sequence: TGCGCCAGCAGCCCCGCCGCAGGAAGCCCCTACGAGCAGTACTTC.

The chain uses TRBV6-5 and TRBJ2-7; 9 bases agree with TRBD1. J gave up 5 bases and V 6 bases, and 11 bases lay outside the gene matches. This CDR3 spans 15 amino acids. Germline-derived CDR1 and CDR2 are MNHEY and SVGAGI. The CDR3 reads CASRHPGQGAHEQYF. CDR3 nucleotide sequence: TGTGCCAGCAGACACCCGGGACAGGGCGCCCACGAGCAGTACTTC.

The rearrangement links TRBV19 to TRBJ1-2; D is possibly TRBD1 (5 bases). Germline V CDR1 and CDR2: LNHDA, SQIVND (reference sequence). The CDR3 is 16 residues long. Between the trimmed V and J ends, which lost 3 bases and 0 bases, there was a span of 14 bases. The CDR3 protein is CASSIGQGIANYGYTF. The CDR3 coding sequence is TGTGCCAGTAGTATCGGCCAGGGTATCGCTAACTATGGCTACACCTTC.

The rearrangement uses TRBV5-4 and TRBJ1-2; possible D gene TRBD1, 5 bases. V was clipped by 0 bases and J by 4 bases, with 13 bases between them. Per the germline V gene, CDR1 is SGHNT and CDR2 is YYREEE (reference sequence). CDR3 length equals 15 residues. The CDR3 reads CASSLGVGGGYGYTF. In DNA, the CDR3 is TGTGCCAGCAGCTTGGGGGTCGGGGGAGGCTATGGCTACACCTTC.

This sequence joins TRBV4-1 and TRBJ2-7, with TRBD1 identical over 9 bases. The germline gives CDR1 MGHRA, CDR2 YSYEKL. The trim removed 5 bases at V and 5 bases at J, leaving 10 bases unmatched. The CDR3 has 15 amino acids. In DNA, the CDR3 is TGCGCCAGCAGCAAACCCGGGACAGGGTTCGACGAGCAGTACTTC. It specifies CASSKPGTGFDEQYF.

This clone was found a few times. CDR3 in DNA: TGTGCCAGCACTAGGTCAGGCAGGGGCGTGCCTGAAGCTTTCTTT. It translates to CASTRSGRGVPEAFF. This sequence joins TRBV27 and TRBJ1-1; a weak D match, TRBD1 (6 bases). Trimming cost V 7 bases and J 6 bases, with 21 bases left between them. Germline CDR1 is MNHEY and CDR2 is SMNVEV (reference sequence). The CDR3 sequence is 15 residues long.

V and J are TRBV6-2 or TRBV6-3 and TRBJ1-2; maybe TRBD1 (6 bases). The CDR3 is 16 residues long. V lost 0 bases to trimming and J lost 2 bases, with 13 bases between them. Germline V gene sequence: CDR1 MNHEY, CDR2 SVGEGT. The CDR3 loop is CASSYSPRGLNYGYTF. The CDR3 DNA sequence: TGTGCCAGCAGTTACTCCCCCAGGGGCCTCAACTATGGCTACACCTTC.

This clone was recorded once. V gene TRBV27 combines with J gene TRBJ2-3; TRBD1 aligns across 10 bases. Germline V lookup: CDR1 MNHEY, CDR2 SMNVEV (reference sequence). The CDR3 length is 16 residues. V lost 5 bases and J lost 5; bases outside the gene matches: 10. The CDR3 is CASSDIPGQGLDTQYF. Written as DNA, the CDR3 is TGTGCCAGCAGTGACATACCGGGACAGGGGTTAGATACGCAGTATTTT.

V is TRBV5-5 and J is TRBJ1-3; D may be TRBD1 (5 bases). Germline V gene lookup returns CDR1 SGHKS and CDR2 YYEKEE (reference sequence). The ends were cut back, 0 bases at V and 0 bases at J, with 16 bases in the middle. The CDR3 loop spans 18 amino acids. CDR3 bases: TGTGCCAGCAGCTTGGCCGTAACCCAGGGATCCTCTGGAAACACCATATATTTT. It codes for CASSLAVTQGSSGNTIYF.

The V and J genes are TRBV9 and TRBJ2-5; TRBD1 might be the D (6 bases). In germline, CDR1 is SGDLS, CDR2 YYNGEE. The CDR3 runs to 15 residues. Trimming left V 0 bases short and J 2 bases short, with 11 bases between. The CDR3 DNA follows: TGTGCCAGCAGCGTAGCTAGTAGGGGGCAAGAGACCCAGTACTTC. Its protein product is CASSVASRGQETQYF.

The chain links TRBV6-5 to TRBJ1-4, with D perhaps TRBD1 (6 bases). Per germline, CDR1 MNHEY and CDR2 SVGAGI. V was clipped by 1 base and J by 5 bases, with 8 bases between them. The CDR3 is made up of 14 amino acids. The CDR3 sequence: CASSYLRGNEKLFF. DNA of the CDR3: TGTGCCAGCAGTTACTTAAGGGGGAATGAAAAACTGTTTTTT.

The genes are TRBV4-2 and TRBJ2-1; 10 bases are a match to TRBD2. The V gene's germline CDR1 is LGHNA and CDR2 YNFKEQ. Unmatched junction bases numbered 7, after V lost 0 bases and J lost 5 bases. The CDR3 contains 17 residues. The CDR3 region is CASSQEGSGRPDNEQFF. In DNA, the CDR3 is TGTGCCAGCAGCCAAGAAGGTAGCGGGAGGCCTGACAATGAGCAGTTCTTC.

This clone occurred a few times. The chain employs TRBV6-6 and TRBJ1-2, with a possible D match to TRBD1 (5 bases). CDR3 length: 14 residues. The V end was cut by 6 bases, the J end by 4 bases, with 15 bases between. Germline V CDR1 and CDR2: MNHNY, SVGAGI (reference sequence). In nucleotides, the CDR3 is TGTGCCAGCAGCTCCACCGGGGGGATCTATGGCTACACCTTC. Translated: CASSSTGGIYGYTF.

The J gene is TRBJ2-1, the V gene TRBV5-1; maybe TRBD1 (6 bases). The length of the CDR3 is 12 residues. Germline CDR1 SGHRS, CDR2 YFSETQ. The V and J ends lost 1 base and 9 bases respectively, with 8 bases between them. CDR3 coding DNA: TGCGCCAGCAGCTTGCAGGGGCTTGAGCAGTTCTTC. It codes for CASSLQGLEQFF.

The CDR3 DNA follows: TGTGCCAGCAGCGCGTCCGGGGAGCTGTTTTTT. This codes for CASSASGELFF. The chain uses TRBV7-9 and TRBJ2-2, with unresolved D. Trimming left V 5 bases short and J 6 bases short, with 4 bases between. Germline CDR1 is SEHNR and CDR2 is FQNEAQ (reference sequence). The CDR3 has 11 residues.

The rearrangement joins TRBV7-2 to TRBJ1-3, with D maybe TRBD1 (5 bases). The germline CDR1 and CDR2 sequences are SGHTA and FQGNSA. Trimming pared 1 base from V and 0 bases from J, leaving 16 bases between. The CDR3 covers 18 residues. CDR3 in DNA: TGTGCCAGCAGCTTAGTGGCCATGGGGGGGGACTCTGGAAACACCATATATTTT. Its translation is CASSLVAMGGDSGNTIYF.

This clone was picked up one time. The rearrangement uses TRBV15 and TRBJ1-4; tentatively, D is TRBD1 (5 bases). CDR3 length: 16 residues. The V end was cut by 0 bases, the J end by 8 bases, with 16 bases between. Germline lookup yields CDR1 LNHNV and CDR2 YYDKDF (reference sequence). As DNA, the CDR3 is TGTGCCACCAGCAGAGAGAATCCAGGCAAGGGGGAAAAACTGTTTTTT. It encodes CATSRENPGKGEKLFF. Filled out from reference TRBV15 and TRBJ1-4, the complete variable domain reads DAMVIQNPRYQVTQFGKPVTLSCSQTLNHNVMYWYQQKSSQAPKLLFHYYDKDFNNEADTPDNFQSRRPNTSFCFLDIRSPGLGDTAMYLCATSRENPGKGEKLFFGSGTQLSVL.

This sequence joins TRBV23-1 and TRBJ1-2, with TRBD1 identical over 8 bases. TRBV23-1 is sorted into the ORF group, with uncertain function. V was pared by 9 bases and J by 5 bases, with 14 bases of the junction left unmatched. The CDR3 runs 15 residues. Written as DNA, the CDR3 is TGCGCCAGGTTAACCCGGGACAGGCGAAGATATGGCTACACCTTC. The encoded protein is CARLTRDRRRYGYTF.

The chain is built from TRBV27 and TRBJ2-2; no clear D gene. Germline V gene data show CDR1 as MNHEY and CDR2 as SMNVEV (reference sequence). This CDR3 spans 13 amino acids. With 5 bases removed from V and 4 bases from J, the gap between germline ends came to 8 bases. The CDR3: CASSPLLTGELFF. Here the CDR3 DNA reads TGTGCCAGCAGTCCTCTCCTCACCGGGGAGCTGTTTTTT.

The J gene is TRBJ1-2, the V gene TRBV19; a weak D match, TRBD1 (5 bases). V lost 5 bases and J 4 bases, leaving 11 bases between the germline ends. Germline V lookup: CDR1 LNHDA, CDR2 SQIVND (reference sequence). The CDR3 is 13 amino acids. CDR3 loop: CASSPPGGYGYTF. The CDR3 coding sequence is TGTGCCAGTAGTCCCCCCGGGGGCTATGGCTACACCTTC.

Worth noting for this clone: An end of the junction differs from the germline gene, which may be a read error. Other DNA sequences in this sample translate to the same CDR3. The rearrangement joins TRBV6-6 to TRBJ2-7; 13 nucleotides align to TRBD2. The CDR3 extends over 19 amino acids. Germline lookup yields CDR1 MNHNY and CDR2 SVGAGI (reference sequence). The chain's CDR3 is CASSPRTSGRIGRTYEQYF. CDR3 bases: TGTGCCAGCAGTCCTCGGACTAGCGGGAGAATCGGGCGGACCTACGAGCAATACTTC.

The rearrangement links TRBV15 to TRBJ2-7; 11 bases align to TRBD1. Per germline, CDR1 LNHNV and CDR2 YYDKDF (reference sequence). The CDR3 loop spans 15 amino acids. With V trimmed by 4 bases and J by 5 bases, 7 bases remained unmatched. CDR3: CATSTDRTGGDEQYF. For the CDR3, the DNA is TGTGCCACCAGCACGGATAGGACAGGGGGCGACGAGCAGTACTTC.